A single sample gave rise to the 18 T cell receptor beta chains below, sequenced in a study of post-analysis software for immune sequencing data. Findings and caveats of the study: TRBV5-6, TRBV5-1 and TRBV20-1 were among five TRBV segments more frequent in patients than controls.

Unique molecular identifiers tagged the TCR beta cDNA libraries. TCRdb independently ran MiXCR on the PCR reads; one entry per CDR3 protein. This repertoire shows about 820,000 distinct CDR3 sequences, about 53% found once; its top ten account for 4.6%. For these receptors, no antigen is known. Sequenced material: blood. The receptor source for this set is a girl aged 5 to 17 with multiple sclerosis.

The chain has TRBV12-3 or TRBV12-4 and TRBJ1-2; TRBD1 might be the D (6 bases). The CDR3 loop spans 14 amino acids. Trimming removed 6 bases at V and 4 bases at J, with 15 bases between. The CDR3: CASSSTGTSYGYTF. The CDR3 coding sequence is TGTGCCAGCAGCTCAACCGGGACATCCTATGGCTACACCTTC.

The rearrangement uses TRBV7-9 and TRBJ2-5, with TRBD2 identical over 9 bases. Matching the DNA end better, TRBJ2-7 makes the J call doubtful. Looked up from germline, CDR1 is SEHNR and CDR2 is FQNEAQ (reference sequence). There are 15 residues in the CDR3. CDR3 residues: CASSPQREVSYEQYF. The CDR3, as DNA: TGTGCCAGCAGCCCTCAGCGGGAGGTATCCTACGAGCAGTACTTC.

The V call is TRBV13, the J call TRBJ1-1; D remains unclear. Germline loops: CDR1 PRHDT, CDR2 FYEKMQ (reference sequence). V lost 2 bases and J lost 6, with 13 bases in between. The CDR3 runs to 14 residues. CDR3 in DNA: TGTGCCAGCAGCTTAACCTCTCCAGGCTCTGAAGCTTTCTTT. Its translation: CASSLTSPGSEAFF.

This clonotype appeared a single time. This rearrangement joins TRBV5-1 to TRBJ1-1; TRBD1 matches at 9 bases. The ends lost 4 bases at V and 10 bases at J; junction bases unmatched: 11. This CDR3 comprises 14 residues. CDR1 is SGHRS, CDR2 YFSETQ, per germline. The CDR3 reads CASSRAQGANGAFF. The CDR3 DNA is TGCGCCAGCAGCCGGGCACAGGGGGCGAATGGAGCTTTCTTT. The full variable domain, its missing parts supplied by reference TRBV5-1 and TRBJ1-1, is KAGVTQTPRYLIKTRGQQVTLSCSPISGHRSVSWYQQTPGQGLQFLFEYFSETQRNKGNFPGRFSGRQFSNSRSEMNVSTLELGDSALYLCASSRAQGANGAFFGQGTRLTVV.

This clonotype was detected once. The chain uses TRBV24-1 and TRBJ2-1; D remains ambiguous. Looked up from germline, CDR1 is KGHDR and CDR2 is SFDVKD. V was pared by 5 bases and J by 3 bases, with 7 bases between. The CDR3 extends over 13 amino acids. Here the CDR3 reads CATSGSDYNEQFF. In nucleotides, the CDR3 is TGTGCCACCAGTGGCTCAGACTACAATGAGCAGTTCTTC.

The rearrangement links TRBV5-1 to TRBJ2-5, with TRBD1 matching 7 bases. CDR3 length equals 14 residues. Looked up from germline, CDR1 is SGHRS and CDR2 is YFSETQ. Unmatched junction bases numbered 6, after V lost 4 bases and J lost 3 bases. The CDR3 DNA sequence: TGCGCCAGCAGCCCTGGGGACAGAAAAGAGACCCAGTACTTC. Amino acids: CASSPGDRKETQYF.

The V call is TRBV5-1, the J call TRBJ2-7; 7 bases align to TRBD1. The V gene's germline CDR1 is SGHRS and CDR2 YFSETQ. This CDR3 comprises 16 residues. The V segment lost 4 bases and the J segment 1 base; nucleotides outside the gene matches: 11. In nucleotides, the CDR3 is TGCGCCAGCAGCCGCTCAGTCGGGACAGTATCCTACGAGCAGTACTTC. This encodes CASSRSVGTVSYEQYF.

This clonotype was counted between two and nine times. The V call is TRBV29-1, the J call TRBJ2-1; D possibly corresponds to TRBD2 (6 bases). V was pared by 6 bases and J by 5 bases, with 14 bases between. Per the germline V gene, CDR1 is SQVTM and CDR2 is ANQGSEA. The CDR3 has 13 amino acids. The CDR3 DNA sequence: TGCAGCGTCGCGGGACGGCAAAACAATGAGCAGTTCTTC. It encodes CSVAGRQNNEQFF.

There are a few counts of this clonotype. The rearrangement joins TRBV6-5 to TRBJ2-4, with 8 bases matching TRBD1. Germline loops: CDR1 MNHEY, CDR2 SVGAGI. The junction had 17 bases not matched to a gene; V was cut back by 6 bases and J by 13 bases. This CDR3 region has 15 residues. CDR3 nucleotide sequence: TGTGCCAGCAGCCGGCAGGGGGCCTACGGGGGTGAGCAGTACTTC. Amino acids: CASSRQGAYGGEQYF.

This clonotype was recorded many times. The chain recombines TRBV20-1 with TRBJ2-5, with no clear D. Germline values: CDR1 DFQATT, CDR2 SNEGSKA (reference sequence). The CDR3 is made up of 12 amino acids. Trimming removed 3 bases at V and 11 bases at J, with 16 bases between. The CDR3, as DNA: TGCAGTGCTAGGGCAGGATTTACGGAGCAGTACTTC. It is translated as CSARAGFTEQYF.

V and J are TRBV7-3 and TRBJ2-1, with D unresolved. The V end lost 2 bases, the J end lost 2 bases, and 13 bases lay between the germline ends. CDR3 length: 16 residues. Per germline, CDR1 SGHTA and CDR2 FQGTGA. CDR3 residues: CASSLGPSLPYNEQFF. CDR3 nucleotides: TGTGCCAGCAGCTTAGGGCCTAGTCTTCCCTACAATGAGCAGTTCTTC.

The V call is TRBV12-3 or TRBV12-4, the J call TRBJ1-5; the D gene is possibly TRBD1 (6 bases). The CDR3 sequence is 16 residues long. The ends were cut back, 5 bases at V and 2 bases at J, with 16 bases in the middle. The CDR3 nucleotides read TGTGCCAGCAGTAACACCAGGGGATTAGGCAATCAGCCCCAGCATTTT. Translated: CASSNTRGLGNQPQHF.

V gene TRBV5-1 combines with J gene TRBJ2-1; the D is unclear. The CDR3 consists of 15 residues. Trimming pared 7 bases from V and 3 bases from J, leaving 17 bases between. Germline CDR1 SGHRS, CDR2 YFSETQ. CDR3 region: CASGPQEYFYNEQFF. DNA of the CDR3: TGCGCCAGCGGACCCCAGGAGTACTTCTACAATGAGCAGTTCTTC.

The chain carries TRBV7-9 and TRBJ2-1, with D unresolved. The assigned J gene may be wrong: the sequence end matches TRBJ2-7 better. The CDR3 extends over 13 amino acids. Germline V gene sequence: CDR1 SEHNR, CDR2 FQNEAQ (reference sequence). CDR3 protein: CASSLGTIYEQYF. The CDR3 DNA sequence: TGTGCCAGCAGCTTAGGTACTATTTACGAGCAGTACTTC.

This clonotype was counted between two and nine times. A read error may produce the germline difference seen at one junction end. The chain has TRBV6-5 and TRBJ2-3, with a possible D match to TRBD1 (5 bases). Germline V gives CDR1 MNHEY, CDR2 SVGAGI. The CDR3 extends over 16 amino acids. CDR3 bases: TGTGCCAGCAGTTACTCGAGTAGTTTCGTGACAGATACGCGGTATTTT. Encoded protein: CASSYSSSFVTDTRYF.

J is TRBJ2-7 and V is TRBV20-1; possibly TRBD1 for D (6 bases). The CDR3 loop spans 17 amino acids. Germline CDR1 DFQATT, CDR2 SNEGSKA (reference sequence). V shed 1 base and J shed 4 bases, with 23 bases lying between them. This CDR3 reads CSARVLRDNSPLYEQYF. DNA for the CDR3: TGCAGTGCTAGAGTCCTCCGGGACAACTCCCCTTTGTACGAGCAGTACTTC.

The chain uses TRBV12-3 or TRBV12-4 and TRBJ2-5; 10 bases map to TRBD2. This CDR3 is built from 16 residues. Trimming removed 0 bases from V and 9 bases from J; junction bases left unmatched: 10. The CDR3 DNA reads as TGTGCCAGCAGTTTAGCGGCTAGCGGGGGAGGAGATGCCCAGTACTTC. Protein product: CASSLAASGGGDAQYF.

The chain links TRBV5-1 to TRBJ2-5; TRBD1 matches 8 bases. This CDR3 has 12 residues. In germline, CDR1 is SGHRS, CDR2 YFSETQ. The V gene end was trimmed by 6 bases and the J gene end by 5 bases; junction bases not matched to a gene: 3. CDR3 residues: CASKQGAETQYF. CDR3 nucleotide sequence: TGCGCCAGCAAGCAGGGGGCGGAGACCCAGTACTTC.